The entry below gives a single TCR beta chain sequence along with its context. In its sample, this clone was seen once. The antigen this receptor binds is unknown. No quality values exist for individual bases; no much larger clone is one base distant. There are 17 amino acids in the CDR3, from cysteine to phenylalanine inclusive. Kept here is only the CDR3 DNA, which spans 51 bases and is read in frame from base 1. The trim is 1 base for V and 1 base for J, with a gap of 13 bases between the germline ends. The CDR1 and CDR2 encoded by the germline V gene are MDHEN and SYDVKM. The source of the sample is a study of PD-L1 blockade in urothelial cancer (dated by TCRdb to about 2017). With respect to the entire study: All patients started therapy around 2014 and received atezolizumab 1,200 mg intravenously every 3 weeks. Blood samples were analyzed 3 weeks after the start of treatment (second dose) and 6 weeks after the start of treatment. About 85% of the roughly 29 patients were males with bladder-origin urothelial cancer, and about 60% of the roughly 29 reported a prior smoking history. Pretreatment blood TCR-seq was available for 27 to 30 patients, at least one posttreatment blood collection was obtained for some 25 patients, and tumor TCR-seq was available for some 25 patients. Durable clinical benefit was defined as a progression-free survival longer than 6 months, and TCR features were additionally tested against progression-free survival and overall survival. In the same patients, pretreatment tumors underwent whole exome sequencing and RNA sequencing in addition to TCR sequencing. Patients had an ECOG performance status of 0 or 1 and had received between 0 and 3 prior chemotherapy regimens. Pretreatment tumor samples, along with matched peripheral blood serially collected before and after atezolizumab treatment, were subjected to TCR sequencing. About 10 patients achieved durable clinical benefit and around 19 did not. Blood samples gave a median of around 140,000 T cells and 77,000 or so unique TCRs, with a median clonality of roughly 0.081. Somatic, immune and clinical correlates of response to PD-L1 blockade with atezolizumab in urothelial cancer were the focus of an exploratory multi-omic analysis.

A total of some 30 patients with locally advanced or metastatic urothelial carcinoma, treated at Memorial Sloan Kettering on a trial protocol, made up the cohort. Peripheral blood mononuclear cells were collected pretreatment and during treatment, at between 1 and 8 total time points per patient. The Qiagen DNeasy Blood extraction kit was used to purify genomic DNA from total PBMCs and tumor samples. PBMCs were collected pretreatment and during treatment and were isolated and stored as previously described. Synthetic TCR analog templates were spiked into each PCR so that absolute template abundance could be estimated from read counts. TCRbeta CDR3 regions were amplified from genomic DNA with bias-controlled V and J gene primers using the immunoSEQ assay. Sequencing of rearranged TCRbeta segments was done at approximately 20X coverage. In the authors' own workflow: Clustering was used to correct sequencing errors, and CDR3s were annotated against IMGT to assign V, D and J genes. Downstream analyses used only productive TCRbeta rearrangements and left out out-of-frame or stop-codon sequences. Clonality was computed as one minus Shannon entropy normalized by the log of the number of unique productive sequences. Fisher's exact test with Benjamini-Hochberg correction, at a threshold of adjusted p below 0.01, was used to find clones that differed between time points or between blood and tumor. The table was pulled from immuneACCESS by TCRdb, which kept in-frame rearrangements only. Such tables lose some clones; where checked, under half of the loss comes from unresolved V genes, and the rest has no known cause. Clone size and V and J calls were adopted from that table, with D and trimming inferred from the DNA. Recorded for this sample are roughly 20,000 clones; 70% to 90% of them occurred a single time. The ten largest clonotypes hold around 3.5% of the sample.

General conclusions and limits of the study: Because of the small sample size (n ≈ 31) and the many exploratory analyses performed, the results are intended to be regarded as hypothesis-generating. A pretreatment peripheral blood TCR clonality below the median was linked to improved progression-free and overall survival. Greater expansion of tumor-associated TCR clones in peripheral blood 3 weeks after the start of treatment was observed in patients with durable benefit (n of about 21, p = 0.022).

Sequenced material: PBMCs, taken around atezolizumab (anti-PD-L1) treatment. The rearranged chain carries TRBV28 and TRBJ2-2, and the D gene may be TRBD2, 5 bases matching. The TCR was taken from a man aged 45 to 65 with urothelial cancer. The CDR3 region has the sequence CASSLFEGFLNTGELFF. The nucleotides are TGTGCCAGCAGTTTATTCGAGGGATTCCTGAACACCGGGGAGCTGTTTTTT.